This T cell receptor (beta chain) was sequenced during a study of shared clonotypes between healthy human individuals. Overall study context: A couple of women and a few men aged 18 to 49 made up the donors. Each donor contributed plates that comprised three CD4 naive, three CD4 memory, two CD8 naive and one CD8 memory.

TCRdb's copy holds only in-frame clones and misses some; the assay was immunoSEQ multiplex PCR. The repertoire holds 600,000 or so clones, with 98% as singletons. Naivety among CD8 cells was defined by CD45RO negativity and positive CCR7 selection, thereby excluding terminally differentiated effector memory CD45RA+ cells. Study outcomes and limitations: Incompleteness in sorted-subset sequencing, despite large depth, was shown by rarefaction. Blood alone was sampled, and tissue repertoires likely differ.

V was cut by 1 base and J by 0 bases, with 8 bases left in between. Germline lookup yields CDR1 SEHNR and CDR2 FQNEAQ (reference sequence). The CDR3 runs to 15 residues. About this clone itself: What it binds is unknown. The identical CDR3 is also encoded by other nucleotide sequences in the sample.

The V and J genes are TRBV7-9 and TRBJ2-3; D remains ambiguous. This sequence was found in a man between 25 and 39 years old in good health. The sample comprised naive CD8+ T cells sorted from blood. CDR3 nucleotides: TGTGCCAGCAGCTTAGGGCCATCTAGCACAGATACGCAGTATTTT. It encodes CASSLGPSSTDTQYF.